These T cell receptor beta chains were read from a single sample in a study of human T cells and chemical hapten exposure. Each CDR3 protein is one row after TCRdb ran MiXCR on the RACE reads. The sample includes more than 300,000 distinct CDR3 sequences, around 5.5% of them seen just once. The sample here was whole blood, taken in connection with sensitization to the hapten diphenylcyclopropenone (DPC). The receptors stem from a woman between 45 and 65 years old with alopecia areata. Some clones in this sample may be carry-over from other donors' samples. The CDR3 runs from the conserved cysteine through the conserved F or W. The D gene is left open where the match is weak. Size is omitted from some rows. Given values are once, few, many or a class for expanded clones.

>TRBJ2-6|few|TRBD1|TRBV7-2
TGTGCCAGCAGCTCCTCCGGGACAGTGAGCTCTGGGGCCAACGTCCTGACTTTC
CASSSSGTVSSGANVLTF
>TRBJ1-1|many|.|TRBV3-1
TGTGCCAGCAGCCAAGGGGGATCGCAGAACACTGAAGCTTTCTTT
CASSQGGSQNTEAFF
>TRBJ2-3|few|TRBD2|TRBV9
TGTGCCAGCAGCAGACGGGGACTAGCGGGAACAGATACGCAGTATTTT
CASSRRGLAGTDTQYF
>TRBJ2-6|many|.|TRBV11-2
TGTGCCAGCAGCCCCTACAGGGCGAATGAGGCCAACGTCCTGACTTTC
CASSPYRANEANVLTF
>TRBJ2-7|few|TRBD1|TRBV18
TGTGCCAGCTCACCCGGGACAGGGGCAAGGGAGCAGTACTTC
CASSPGTGAREQYF
>TRBJ2-1|many|.|TRBV28
TGTGCCAGCAGTTCCATGGACCTGCGGGATGAGCAGTTCTTC
CASSSMDLRDEQFF
>TRBJ2-7|.|TRBD1|TRBV5-4
TGTGCCAGCAGCGTGACAGGGGGCGAGCAGTACTTC
CASSVTGGEQYF
>TRBJ2-2|many|TRBD1|TRBV18
TGTGCCAGCTCACCCGGACAGGGGACTAACACCGGGGAGCTGTTTTTT
CASSPGQGTNTGELFF
>TRBJ2-1|few|TRBD1|TRBV2
TGTGCCAGCAGCGGATCCAGGACAGGGGGCAATGAGCAGTTCTTC
CASSGSRTGGNEQFF
>TRBJ2-1|.|.|TRBV11-2
TGTGCCAGCAGTCCATCGCCAGGGTCGTTGGAGCAGTTCTTC
CASSPSPGSLEQFF
>TRBJ2-7|few|.|TRBV16
TGTGCCAGCAGCCAATCGGCAGGCTCCTACGAGCAGTACTTC
CASSQSAGSYEQYF
>TRBJ2-3|few|.|TRBV5-1
TGCGCCAGCAGCTTGGCGGGGCTGATCACAGATACGCAGTATTTT
CASSLAGLITDTQYF
>TRBJ2-7|few|.|TRBV6-1
TGTGCCAGCAGTGAAGCGCCCCAGGGGATAGCCTACGAGCAGTACTTC
CASSEAPQGIAYEQYF
>TRBJ2-2|many|.|TRBV29-1
TGCAGCGTTGAAACCCCGGGGTATGGGGAGCTGTTTTTT
CSVETPGYGELFF
>TRBJ2-3|many|.|TRBV12-3/TRBV12-4
TGTGCCAGCAGTTTAAAACATACGCAGTATTTT
CASSLKHTQYF
>TRBJ1-6|.|TRBD1|TRBV10-3
TGTGCCTCTTCTTTCACAGGGGGTAATTCACCCCTCCACTTT
CASSFTGGNSPLHF
>TRBJ2-7|many|.|TRBV20-1
TGCAGTGCCCCGGCGGGATCCCGGGTTATGGTGGGGGAGCAGTACTTC
CSAPAGSRVMVGEQYF